Listed here are 2 T cell receptor beta chains from one sample, sequenced in a study of blood T cell repertoires in COVID-19. The table came from immunoSEQ multiplex PCR; TCRdb's copy has only in-frame clones and leaves some out. The table records approximately 250,000 clones, 80% to 95% of them present only once. Specimen: peripheral blood. The source of these receptors is a man aged 25 to 40 with COVID-19, enrolled during active disease.

V usage is TRBV3-1 (or the pseudogene TRBV3-2) and J usage is TRBJ2-1, with 7 bases lining up with TRBD2. The germline V gene has CDR1 LGHDT and CDR2 YNNKEL (reference sequence). Trimming took 0 bases from V and 3 from J; bases not matched to a gene: 5. The CDR3 sequence is 16 residues long. CDR3 sequence reads: CASSQEAGGSYNEQFF. The CDR3 DNA reads as TGTGCCAGCAGCCAAGAAGCTGGCGGGAGCTACAATGAGCAGTTCTTC.

V is TRBV6-4 and J is TRBJ2-1, with 13 bases identical to TRBD2. The germline CDR1 and CDR2 sequences are MRHNA and SNTAGT. Trimming removed 6 bases from V and 4 bases from J; junction bases left unmatched: 3. The CDR3 contains 15 residues. The CDR3 protein is CASSALAGGYNEQFF. CDR3 nucleotide sequence: TGTGCCAGCAGCGCACTAGCGGGGGGGTACAATGAGCAGTTCTTC.